This T cell receptor (beta chain) stems from a study of response to subunit inactivated influenza vaccine. Using its own MiXCR run on the RT-PCR reads, TCRdb lists one record per CDR3 protein. The repertoire includes 500,000 to 600,000 distinct CDR3 sequences, approximately 13% of them detected once, and roughly 14% sits in the top ten. This clonotype has a count of ten or more. What it binds is not known. V dropped 5 bases and J dropped 5; count of bases not matched to a gene: 6. This CDR3 spans 13 amino acids. General observations from the study: After each seasonal influenza vaccination, few new T cells are recruited, the authors suggested.

The genes are TRBV12-3 or TRBV12-4 and TRBJ2-7; 7 nucleotides line up with TRBD1. The TCR sequence derives from a man aged 45 to 65 who received an inactivated influenza vaccine. The material was PBMCs from blood, obtained roughly 48 days after vaccination. CDR3: CASSNPGGHEQYF. The CDR3 nucleotides read TGTGCCAGCAGTAATCCAGGGGGTCACGAGCAGTACTTC.